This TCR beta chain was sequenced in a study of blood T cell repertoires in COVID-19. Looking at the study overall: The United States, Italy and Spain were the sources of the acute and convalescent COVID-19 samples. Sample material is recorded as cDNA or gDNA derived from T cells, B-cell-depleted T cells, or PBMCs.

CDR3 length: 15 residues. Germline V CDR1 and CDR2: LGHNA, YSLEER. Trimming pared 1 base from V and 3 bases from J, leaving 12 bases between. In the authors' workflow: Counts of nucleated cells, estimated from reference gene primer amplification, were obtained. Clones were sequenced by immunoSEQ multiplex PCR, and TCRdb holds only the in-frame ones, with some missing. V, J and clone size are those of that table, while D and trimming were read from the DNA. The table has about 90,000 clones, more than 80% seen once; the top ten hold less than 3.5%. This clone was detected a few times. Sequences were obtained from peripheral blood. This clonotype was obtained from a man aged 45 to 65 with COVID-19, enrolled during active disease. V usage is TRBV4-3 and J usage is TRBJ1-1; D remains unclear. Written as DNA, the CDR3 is TGCGCCAGCAGCCAAGTCTCAGGCGTCTACACTGAAGCTTTCTTT. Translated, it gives CASSQVSGVYTEAFF.